One and the same sample provided the 4 T cell receptor beta chains below, sequenced in a study of somatic mutations in cytotoxic T cells in rheumatoid arthritis. The table came from immunoSEQ multiplex PCR; TCRdb's copy has only in-frame clones and leaves some out. The sample has over 15,000 clones, more than 80% seen once. The sequencing input was CD8+ T cells sorted from blood. These TCRs come from an adult with rheumatoid arthritis.

This chain connects TRBV4-2 to TRBJ1-2; no firm D call. This CDR3 is 15 amino acids long. Deletions cut 7 bases from V and 8 bases from J, with 23 bases between. CDR1 and CDR2 (germline): LGHNA, YNFKEQ. The CDR3 loop is CASTRATEGSGGYTF. The CDR3 DNA follows: TGTGCCAGCACCCGAGCGACTGAGGGATCTGGGGGCTACACCTTC.

This clone was seen a handful of times. The chain links TRBV6-4 to TRBJ2-3; D is undetermined. V lost 4 bases to trimming and J lost 0 bases, with 5 bases between them. Germline V lookup: CDR1 MRHNA, CDR2 SNTAGT. The CDR3 consists of 13 residues. The CDR3 region is CASSAGSTDTQYF. The CDR3 DNA is TGTGCCAGCAGTGCTGGCAGCACAGATACGCAGTATTTT.

There are a few counts of this clone. This chain uses TRBV4-3 with TRBJ1-1, with a possible D match to TRBD1 (5 bases). From germline, CDR1 is LGHNA and CDR2 YSLEER. With 8 bases removed from V and 5 bases from J, the gap between germline ends came to 12 bases. The CDR3 extends over 12 amino acids. CDR3 in amino acids: CASRGVGTEAFF. The CDR3 DNA reads TGCGCCAGCCGAGGGGTTGGGACTGAAGCTTTCTTT.

This chain connects TRBV30 to TRBJ2-3; tentative D call: TRBD1 (5 bases). CDR3 size: 14 residues. CDR1 and CDR2 (germline): GTSNPN, SVGIG (reference sequence). V lost 3 bases and J lost 1, with 11 bases in between. CDR3 nucleotide sequence: TGTGCCTGGAGCGACAGTTTCGGCACAGATACGCAGTATTTT. Its protein is CAWSDSFGTDTQYF.